The entry below gives a single TCR beta chain sequence along with its context. This clone showed up just once. Its recognized antigen is unknown. No much larger clone is present one base from it, and per-base qualities are unavailable. The sample is drawn from a study of blood T cell repertoires in COVID-19 (TCRdb year 2020). As for the study more broadly: Samples covering the acute and convalescent phases of COVID-19 were provided by collaborators in the United States, Italy and Spain. The prospective study material was composed of cDNA or gDNA derived from T cells, B-cell-depleted T cells, or PBMCs. The dataset comprised deeply sampled blood TCRbeta repertoires from subjects exposed to, actively infected with, or recovered from COVID-19. The repertoires were released in a freely available public database intended as a resource for research on the immune response to SARS-CoV-2. Samples came from the ongoing ImmuneRACE study (first 160 participants) plus 1,254 subjects from 6 global collaborators. Nearly every sample came with metadata listing a de-identified subject ID, COVID-19 status, age in years and sex. Where HLA class I and class II types were available, the types were taken from metadata supplied by the sample provider, not from assay-based typing.

Study-level results and caveats: The quantity of clinical and demographic metadata differed by source and by participant and was supplied without curation.

Via the germline V gene, CDR1 is KGHSH and CDR2 LQKENI. The CDR3 has 15 amino acids, counting the end cysteine and phenylalanine. Only CDR3 DNA remains: 45 bases, in frame from the first base. A distance of 9 bases separates the germline ends of V and J, which lose 1 base and 0 bases respectively. Collaborating institutions collected whole blood in K2EDTA tubes following their own protocols. For TCRbeta analysis, collaborator samples were shipped as frozen whole blood, as isolated PBMCs, or as DNA extracted from either sample type. TCRbeta CDR3 regions were amplified from genomic DNA by means of the immunoSEQ Assay, a bias-controlled multiplex PCR. The published analysis was carried out like this. The number of nucleated cells in each sample was estimated by amplification of reference gene primers within the assay. To quantify the absolute abundance of each unique TCRbeta CDR3 rearrangement, sequence reads were collapsed and filtered. Productive Simpson clonality was computed per sample as the square root of Simpson's diversity index over productive rearrangements. TCRdb retrieved this table from immuneACCESS and kept in-frame rearrangements only. Not all clones are present; in checked studies, unresolved V genes account for under half, and no reason is known for the remainder. Clone size and the V and J calls come from that table; the DNA yielded D and trimming. The sample includes more than 60,000 clones, with 80% to 85% observed a single time. Of the sample, roughly 4% is held by the ten largest clones.

The clonotype comes from a man between 50 and 59 years old with acute or convalescent COVID-19. The specimen sequenced was peripheral blood. The receptor chain draws on TRBV18 and TRBJ2-5; 6 matching bases give a weak D call of TRBD1. The DNA sequence is given as TGTGCCAGCTCACCACGCCAGGGGAACCAAGAGACCCAGTACTTC. Its protein product is CASSPRQGNQETQYF.